The 13 T cell receptor beta chains presented below share a single source sample, sequenced in a study of blood T cell repertoires in COVID-19. Sequenced by immunoSEQ multiplex PCR; TCRdb stores in-frame clones only, minus some. The table records roughly 500,000 clones, 88% of them present only once. The sample was PBMCs or T cells enriched from blood (not recorded which). The receptors stem from a middle-aged woman who had recovered from COVID-19.

V usage is TRBV19 and J usage is TRBJ2-1; 12 bases line up with TRBD1. The CDR3 loop spans 16 amino acids. V was clipped by 4 bases and J by 5 bases; unmatched bases: 6. Germline-derived CDR1 and CDR2 are LNHDA and SQIVND (reference sequence). The CDR3 DNA reads TGTGCCAGTAGTACCCGCGGGACAGGGGGCCACAATGAGCAGTTCTTC. Amino acids: CASSTRGTGGHNEQFF.

This chain connects TRBV10-3 to TRBJ2-2, with D perhaps matching TRBD2 (5 bases). This CDR3 contains 16 residues. Germline V gene data show CDR1 as ENHRY and CDR2 as SYGVKD. The V and J ends lost 0 bases and 7 bases respectively, with 15 bases between them. The CDR3 loop is CAISESVVAAGGELFF. The CDR3 DNA reads as TGTGCCATCAGTGAGTCAGTTGTGGCGGCGGGCGGGGAGCTGTTTTTT.

The rearrangement links TRBV7-8 to TRBJ2-5; TRBD2 aligns across 8 bases. This CDR3 has 13 amino acids. Germline CDR1 is SGHVS and CDR2 is FQNEAQ. The J segment lost 4 bases and the V segment lost 5 bases, leaving 3 bases of the junction unmatched. The CDR3 sequence: CASSPSGGETQYF. The CDR3 DNA reads TGTGCCAGCAGCCCGAGCGGGGGAGAGACCCAGTACTTC.

The chain employs TRBV4-1 and TRBJ1-2, with a weak D call TRBD1 (6 bases). The germline gives CDR1 MGHRA, CDR2 YSYEKL. The CDR3 is made up of 16 amino acids. V gave up 1 base and J gave up 5 bases, with 17 bases separating them. The CDR3 coding sequence is TGCGCCAGCAGCCAAGTCGGACGGTCTAGGGGGTATGGCTACACCTTC. Amino acid sequence: CASSQVGRSRGYGYTF.

Points on this clone: The same CDR3 can be traced to other DNA sequences in this sample. V gene TRBV5-1 combines with J gene TRBJ1-1, with D possibly matching TRBD1 (5 bases). Trimming shortened V by 0 bases and J by 5 bases, and 11 bases separated the two germline ends. CDR1 is SGHRS and CDR2 is YFSETQ in the germline V gene. The CDR3 has 14 residues. The DNA for the CDR3 is TGCGCCAGCAGCTTGGCGGGGGTAGGGACTGAAGCTTTCTTT. This translates into CASSLAGVGTEAFF.

The CDR3 DNA reads as TGTGCCTGGACAATCCCGGGACTAACCTACAATGAGCAGTTCTTC. It encodes CAWTIPGLTYNEQFF. This chain joins TRBV30 and TRBJ2-1; 7 bases are a match to TRBD2. This CDR3 is built from 15 residues. Germline CDR1 is GTSNPN and CDR2 is SVGIG (reference sequence). The V segment lost 4 bases and the J segment 2 bases; nucleotides outside the gene matches: 8.

V usage is TRBV9 and J usage is TRBJ2-2, with 8 bases that match TRBD1. Germline lookup yields CDR1 SGDLS and CDR2 YYNGEE. The CDR3 totals 17 residues. Trimming took 3 bases from V and 0 from J; bases not matched to a gene: 7. DNA of the CDR3: TGTGCCAGCAGCGCAGGACAGGGCTTAGCGAACACCGGGGAGCTGTTTTTT. This translates into CASSAGQGLANTGELFF.

The chain is built from TRBV30 and TRBJ1-5; possible D gene TRBD1, 5 bases. There are 15 residues in the CDR3. Germline-derived CDR1 and CDR2 are GTSNPN and SVGIG (reference sequence). V was cut by 1 base and J by 3 bases, with 13 bases left in between. The CDR3 sequence: CAWSEGKVDNQPQHF. As DNA, the CDR3 is TGTGCCTGGAGTGAGGGGAAGGTAGACAATCAGCCCCAGCATTTT.

This clone was found a few times. The genes are TRBV18 and TRBJ1-3; D unresolved. The CDR3 loop spans 13 amino acids. V lost 3 bases to trimming and J lost 4 bases, with 7 bases between them. Germline V gene lookup returns CDR1 KGHSH and CDR2 LQKENI. The CDR3 reads CASSPGVGNTIYF. The CDR3 DNA reads TGTGCCAGCTCACCCGGGGTCGGAAACACCATATATTTT. The full variable domain, its missing parts supplied by reference TRBV18 and TRBJ1-3, is NAGVMQNPRHLVRRRGQEARLRCSPMKGHSHVYWYRQLPEEGLKFMVYLQKENIIDESGMPKERFSAEFPKEGPSILRIQQVVRGDSAAYFCASSPGVGNTIYFGEGSWLTVV.

The rearrangement joins TRBV19 to TRBJ1-1, with D unclear. Trimming shortened V by 8 bases and J by 2 bases, and 9 bases separated the two germline ends. The CDR3 is made up of 12 amino acids. Per the germline V gene, CDR1 is LNHDA and CDR2 is SQIVND (reference sequence). The CDR3 bases are TGTGCCAGTGCAGGAGGAAACACTGAAGCTTTCTTT. Its translation: CASAGGNTEAFF.

The chain uses TRBV5-4 and TRBJ1-6, with 8 bases identical to TRBD1. Trimming removed 2 bases from V and 7 bases from J; junction bases left unmatched: 11. Germline CDR1 reads SGHNT; CDR2 reads YYREEE (reference sequence). The length of the CDR3 is 17 residues. The CDR3 nucleotides read TGTGCCAGCAGCTTTTCCCAGGGGGCAGCATCGAATTCACCCCTCCACTTT. It yields the protein CASSFSQGAASNSPLHF.

This chain joins TRBV6-6 and TRBJ1-5; no clear D gene. V gave up 8 bases and J gave up 3 bases, with 8 bases separating them. The germline CDR1 and CDR2 sequences are MNHNY and SVGAGI (reference sequence). CDR3 length: 12 amino acids. CDR3 bases: TGTGCCAGCGGCGGGTACAATCAGCCCCAGCATTTT. Encoded protein: CASGGYNQPQHF.

V usage is TRBV2 and J usage is TRBJ2-1; the match to TRBD2 covers 7 bases. The V gene end was trimmed by 4 bases and the J gene end by 4 bases; junction bases not matched to a gene: 7. The germline V gene has CDR1 SNHLY and CDR2 FYNNEI. The length of the CDR3 is 15 residues. CDR3: CASSVSGVSYNEQFF. The CDR3, as DNA: TGTGCCAGCAGTGTGAGCGGGGTTTCGTACAATGAGCAGTTCTTC. Variable domain in full (rest from reference TRBV2 and TRBJ2-1): EPEVTQTPSHQVTQMGQEVILRCVPISNHLYFYWYRQILGQKVEFLVSFYNNEISEKSEIFDDQFSVERPDGSNFTLKIRSTKLEDSAMYFCASSVSGVSYNEQFFGPGTRLTVL.